These 7 T cell receptor beta chains were all obtained from the same sample, sequenced in a study of cytomegalovirus exposure and HLA in healthy donors. PCR amplification relied on 60 Vbeta primers (plus 13 Jbeta primers). Repertoires were generated with immunoSEQ multiplex PCR, while TCRdb's copy carries only in-frame clones and drops some. This repertoire shows some 130,000 clones, more than 65% found once; its top ten account for roughly 4.2%. Sequencing was performed on PBMCs. The receptors here all came from a male donor in good health and CMV-seropositive.

V gene TRBV27 combines with J gene TRBJ1-1; 9 bases line up with TRBD1. This CDR3 spans 16 amino acids. Per germline, CDR1 MNHEY and CDR2 SMNVEV (reference sequence). V was pared by 6 bases and J by 0 bases, with 8 bases of the junction left unmatched. Here the CDR3 reads CASRTGTGPMNTEAFF. The CDR3 nucleotides are TGTGCCAGCAGAACCGGGACAGGGCCTATGAACACTGAAGCTTTCTTT.

This clone has only one observation. J is TRBJ2-7 and V is TRBV19, with D tentatively TRBD1 (6 bases). V was shortened by 3 bases and J by 9 bases, with 21 bases between the two germline ends. The germline V gene has CDR1 LNHDA and CDR2 SQIVND (reference sequence). This CDR3 is built from 15 residues. The CDR3 sequence: CASSIELRQVDAQYF. In DNA form, the CDR3 reads TGTGCCAGTAGTATCGAGCTCCGACAGGTGGACGCGCAGTACTTC. The full variable domain, completed using reference TRBV19 and TRBJ2-7, is DGGITQSPKYLFRKEGQNVTLSCEQNLNHDAMYWYRQDPGQGLRLIYYSQIVNDFQKGDIAEGYSVSREKKESFPLTVTSAQKNPTAFYLCASSIELRQVDAQYFGPGTRLTVT.

This chain links TRBV28 with TRBJ2-3; 10 bases agree with TRBD2. The V and J ends lost 4 bases and 2 bases, in that order; junction bases with no gene match: 6. Germline V gene data show CDR1 as MDHEN and CDR2 as SYDVKM. The CDR3 has 16 residues. The CDR3 loop reads CASSSLAGVLTDTQYF. CDR3 sequence (DNA): TGTGCCAGCAGTTCCCTAGCGGGGGTTCTCACAGATACGCAGTATTTT.

The rearrangement links TRBV7-9 to TRBJ2-3, with TRBD2 identical over 9 bases. With V trimmed by 3 bases and J by 2 bases, 9 bases remained unmatched. CDR3 size: 17 residues. Per germline, CDR1 SEHNR and CDR2 FQNEAQ (reference sequence). The CDR3 DNA reads as TGTGCCAGCAGCTTCGATTTAGCGGGGGCCTTCACAGATACGCAGTATTTT. Its translation is CASSFDLAGAFTDTQYF.

Only a few counts were recorded for this clone. The chain couples TRBV15 to TRBJ1-4; TRBD1 is a possible D gene (5 bases). Looked up from germline, CDR1 is LNHNV and CDR2 is YYDKDF (reference sequence). With 4 bases removed from V and 8 bases from J, the gap between germline ends came to 20 bases. The CDR3 spans 16 residues. CDR3 nucleotide sequence: TGTGCCACCAGCACCAGTGGCGGGGCAGGGAGGGAAAAACTGTTTTTT. Encoded protein: CATSTSGGAGREKLFF.

The V gene is TRBV28, the J gene TRBJ2-2, with 9 bases lining up with TRBD1. CDR1 is MDHEN, CDR2 SYDVKM, per germline. The CDR3 is 15 amino acids. V shed 5 bases and J 5 bases; nucleotides not matched to a gene: 6. The CDR3 is CASSPGTGWTGELFF. Written as DNA, the CDR3 is TGTGCCAGCAGTCCCGGGACAGGGTGGACCGGGGAGCTGTTTTTT.

This clone has just a few counts. The chain is built from TRBV2 and TRBJ2-3, with 8 bases lining up with TRBD2. V shed 10 bases, J shed 1 base, and the junction held 7 bases outside the gene matches. The CDR3 is 14 amino acids. Germline V lookup: CDR1 SNHLY, CDR2 FYNNEI. CDR3 in DNA: TGTGCCACGCTCCCAGCGGGGGGCACAGATACGCAGTATTTT. Protein sequence: CATLPAGGTDTQYF.